This T cell receptor beta chain was sequenced in a study of cytomegalovirus exposure and HLA in healthy donors. The CDR3 covers 15 residues. Trimming took off 3 bases at V and 8 bases at J, with 19 bases between the two ends. Germline V gives CDR1 SNHLY, CDR2 FYNNEI. Amplification used 60 Vbeta primers and 13 Jbeta primers. TCRdb's copy holds only in-frame clones and misses some; the assay was immunoSEQ multiplex PCR. The data contain more than 110,000 clones, about 80% of them seen just once; the ten biggest clones take up roughly 4.2%. This rearrangement joins TRBV2 to TRBJ1-2, with D perhaps matching TRBD1 (5 bases). Material for sequencing was PBMCs. The clonotype was recovered from a man aged 40-55 years in good health and CMV-seropositive. In DNA, the CDR3 is TGTGCCAGCAGTGATCGGGGGTACGGAGGGTTCGGCTACACCTTC. Protein: CASSDRGYGGFGYTF.